This T cell receptor (beta chain) was identified in a study of blood T cell repertoires in COVID-19 (TCRdb year 2020). For the wider study: Collaborator samples came from the United States, Italy and Spain and covered acute and convalescent phases of COVID-19. Where available, HLA class I and class II types were taken from metadata supplied by the sample provider and were not determined by assay-based typing. Subjects who had been exposed to COVID-19, were actively infected with it, or had recovered from it provided the deeply sampled blood TCRbeta repertoires that made up the dataset. Sample metadata almost always included a de-identified subject ID, COVID-19 status, age in years and sex. The repertoires were made available in a free public database intended to serve as a resource for research on the immune response to SARS-CoV-2. Samples were obtained from the ongoing ImmuneRACE study (first 160 participants) and from 1,200 or so subjects provided by 6 global collaborators. The prospective study material was composed of cDNA or gDNA derived from T cells, B-cell-depleted T cells, or PBMCs.

In regard to this clone: Its antigen is unknown. Per-nucleotide qualities are absent, and no much larger clonotype sits a single base away.

Overall study outcomes, separate from this receptor: How much clinical and demographic metadata was included differed by source and by participant, and the metadata was provided uncurated.

The collaborating institutions used their own protocols to collect whole blood in K2EDTA tubes. For TCRbeta analysis, collaborator samples were shipped as frozen whole blood, as isolated PBMCs, or as DNA extracted from either sample type. TCRbeta CDR3 regions were amplified from genomic DNA by means of the immunoSEQ Assay, a bias-controlled multiplex PCR. The published analysis was carried out like this. Nucleated cell counts per sample were estimated from amplification of reference gene primers within the assay. Sequence reads were collapsed and filtered to measure the absolute abundance of every unique TCRbeta CDR3 rearrangement. Productive Simpson clonality was computed per sample as the square root of Simpson's diversity index over productive rearrangements. TCRdb provides this immuneACCESS table in a form limited to in-frame rearrangements. Some clones are lacking; in checked studies, under half of them reflect an unresolved V gene, and why the rest are absent is not known. That table supplies the V and J calls and clone size; D and trimming were determined from the DNA. In all, the sample holds more than 250,000 clones, and about 87% of those were seen once. Of the sample, over 8.5% falls within the top ten clones.

Material for sequencing was peripheral blood. The TCR comes from a human donor in a cohort sampled during active COVID-19.

The CDR3: CASSLTQGTGELFF. The DNA is as follows: TGTGCCAGCAGCTTGACCCAGGGGACCGGGGAGCTGTTTTTT. Recombination joined TRBV7-9 with TRBJ2-2, and the D gene may be TRBD1, 6 bases matching. A distance of 10 bases separates the germline ends of V and J, which lose 3 bases and 5 bases respectively. The germline V gene (reference sequence) supplies CDR1 SEHNR and CDR2 FQNEAQ. The CDR3 sequence holds 14 residues, the cysteine and phenylalanine included. Just the 42-base CDR3 DNA is kept, in frame starting at base 1.